This T cell receptor beta chain is drawn from a study of T cells in Graves' hyperthyroidism and ophthalmopathy. As for the study in general: The blood sample was taken at first diagnosis, before treatment began.

The source material, RNA transcripts, was used to amplify TCR beta CDR3 regions. First-round RT-PCR targeting the TCR CDR3 was performed with the HTBI primer set. TCRdb processed the multiplex PCR reads anew with MiXCR; each CDR3 protein has one entry. The sample contains 700,000 to 950,000 distinct CDR3 sequences, around a third of which appear only once. Graves' hyperthyroidism was deemed stable absent ophthalmopathy progression within 18 months. Patients between 18 and 65 years old had hyperthyroidism, newly diagnosed and lasting under 2 months. Germline lookup yields CDR1 ENHRY and CDR2 SYGVKD. This CDR3 contains 15 residues. V dropped 4 bases and J dropped 3; count of bases not matched to a gene: 6.

The receptor was isolated from a woman aged 40 to 50 with Graves' hyperthyroidism. Specimen: blood. The chain has TRBV10-3 and TRBJ2-7; TRBD1 matches 10 bases. The CDR3 reads CAISAPGQGIYEQYF. CDR3 DNA: TGTGCCATCAGTGCGCCGGGACAGGGGATCTACGAGCAGTACTTC.